The 3 T cell receptor beta chains presented below share a single source sample, sequenced in a study of graft-versus-host responses after intestinal transplantation (dated by TCRdb to about 2021). Libraries were built with the immunoSEQ multiplex PCR assay. TCRdb took this table from immuneACCESS and kept in-frame rearrangements with V and J called. Such tables lack part of the clones; where checked against another copy, unresolved V genes explain under half of the gap, and the rest is unexplained. For this sample there are 50,000 or so clones; roughly 89% appear just once. The top ten hold approximately 2.7% of the sample. The source was PBMCs, collected less than 130 days after intestinal transplantation. The source is a human patient who received an intestinal transplant, so some T cells may come from the graft donor.

The chain is built from TRBV28 and TRBJ1-4, with D possibly matching TRBD1 (5 bases). V gave up 5 bases and J gave up 7 bases, with 14 bases separating them. The CDR3 consists of 14 residues. Germline lookup yields CDR1 MDHEN and CDR2 SYDVKM. This chain's CDR3 is CASSPRVGTEKLFF. CDR3 nucleotides: TGTGCCAGCAGTCCCCGGGTAGGGACTGAAAAACTGTTTTTT.

The V call is TRBV6-5, the J call TRBJ1-2, with TRBD1 identical over 7 bases. J lost 3 bases, V lost 6 bases, and 7 bases had no gene match. The germline V gene encodes CDR1 MNHEY and CDR2 SVGAGI. The CDR3 is made up of 14 amino acids. Here the CDR3 reads CASRPTTGDYGYTF. CDR3 bases: TGTGCCAGCAGACCCACCACAGGGGACTATGGCTACACCTTC.

The V gene is TRBV10-3, the J gene TRBJ1-1; a possible D gene is TRBD1 (6 bases). This CDR3 is built from 14 residues. V dropped 4 bases and J dropped 1 base, with 10 bases sitting between them. Germline V gene lookup returns CDR1 ENHRY and CDR2 SYGVKD. The CDR3: CAISVARGNTEAFF. CDR3 bases: TGTGCCATCAGTGTGGCCAGGGGGAACACTGAAGCTTTCTTT.